This T cell receptor (beta chain) is from a study of blood T cell repertoires in COVID-19. Study in general: Samples of COVID-19 (acute and convalescent) were obtained from the United States, Italy and Spain. T cells, B-cell-depleted T cells, or PBMCs provided the cDNA or gDNA that served as material.

Original data processing: Estimation of nucleated cell counts was performed using reference gene primer amplification. Sequencing used immunoSEQ multiplex PCR; TCRdb keeps in-frame clones, though not all of them. From that table come the V and J calls and clone size; the DNA was used to work out D and trimming. The sample holds 200,000 to 250,000 clones, approximately 79% seen once. CDR3 length: 14 amino acids. The origin of this receptor is a human donor in a cohort sampled during active COVID-19. The sequenced sample consisted of peripheral blood. This chain joins TRBV21-1 and TRBJ2-7; TRBD1 is the table's D call, not checked against the DNA. TRBV21-1 is an annotated pseudogene. Here the CDR3 reads CASARQIPEYEQYF. In DNA form, the CDR3 reads TGTGCCAGCGCCAGACAGATACCCGAATACGAGCAGTACTTC.